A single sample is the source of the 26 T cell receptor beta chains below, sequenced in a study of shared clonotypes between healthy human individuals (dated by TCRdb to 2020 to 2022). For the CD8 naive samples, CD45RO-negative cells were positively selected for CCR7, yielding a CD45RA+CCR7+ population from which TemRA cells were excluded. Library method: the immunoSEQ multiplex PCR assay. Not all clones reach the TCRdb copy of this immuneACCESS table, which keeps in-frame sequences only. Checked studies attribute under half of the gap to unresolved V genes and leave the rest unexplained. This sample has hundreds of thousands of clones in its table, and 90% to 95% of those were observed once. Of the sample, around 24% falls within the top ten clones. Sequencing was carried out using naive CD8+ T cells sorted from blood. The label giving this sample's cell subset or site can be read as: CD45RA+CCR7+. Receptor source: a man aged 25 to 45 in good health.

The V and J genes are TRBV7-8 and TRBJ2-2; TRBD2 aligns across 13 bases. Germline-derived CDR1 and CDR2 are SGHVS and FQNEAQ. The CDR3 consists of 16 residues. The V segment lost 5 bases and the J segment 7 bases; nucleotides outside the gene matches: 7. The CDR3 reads CASSPGTSGIFGELFF. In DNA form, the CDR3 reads TGTGCCAGCAGCCCGGGGACTAGCGGGATTTTCGGGGAGCTGTTTTTT.

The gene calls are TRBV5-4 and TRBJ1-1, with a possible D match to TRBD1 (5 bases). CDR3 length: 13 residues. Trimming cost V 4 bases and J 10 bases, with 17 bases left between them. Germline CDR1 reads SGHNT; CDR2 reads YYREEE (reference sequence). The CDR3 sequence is CASSPLPGEAAFF. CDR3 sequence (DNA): TGTGCCAGCAGCCCACTTCCGGGGGAGGCAGCTTTCTTT.

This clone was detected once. The CDR3 sequence is CSVASWITDTQYF. CDR3 in DNA: TGCAGCGTTGCGTCCTGGATCACAGATACGCAGTATTTT. This chain links TRBV29-1 with TRBJ2-3; D gene unclear. V lost 4 bases and J lost 2, with 10 bases in between. Germline V gives CDR1 SQVTM, CDR2 ANQGSEA. The CDR3 has 13 residues.

CDR3 residues: CASSPGDRETETQYF. DNA for the CDR3: TGTGCCAGCAGCCCAGGGGACAGGGAGACAGAGACCCAGTACTTC. The J gene is TRBJ2-5, the V gene TRBV5-8, with 9 bases aligning to TRBD1. Germline V CDR1 and CDR2: SGHTS, YDEGEE. V was pared by 4 bases and J by 4 bases, with 8 bases of the junction left unmatched. The CDR3 sequence is 15 residues long. Together with reference TRBV5-8 and TRBJ2-5, the CDR3 gives the full variable domain: EAGVTQSPTHLIKTRGQQATLRCSPISGHTSVYWYQQALGLGLQFLLWYDEGEERNRGNFPPRFSGRQFPNYSSELNVNALELEDSALYLCASSPGDRETETQYFGPGTRLLVL.

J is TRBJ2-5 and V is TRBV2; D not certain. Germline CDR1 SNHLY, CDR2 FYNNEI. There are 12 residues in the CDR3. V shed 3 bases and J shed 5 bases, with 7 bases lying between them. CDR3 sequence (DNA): TGTGCCAGCAGTGATTCAGAGGAGACCCAGTACTTC. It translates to CASSDSEETQYF.

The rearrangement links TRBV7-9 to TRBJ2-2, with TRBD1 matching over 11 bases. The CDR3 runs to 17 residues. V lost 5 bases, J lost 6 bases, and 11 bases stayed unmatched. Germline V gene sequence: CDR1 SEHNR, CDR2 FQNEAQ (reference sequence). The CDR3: CASSPTWTGGSAGELFF. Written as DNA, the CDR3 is TGTGCCAGCAGCCCGACCTGGACAGGGGGCTCGGCCGGGGAGCTGTTTTTT. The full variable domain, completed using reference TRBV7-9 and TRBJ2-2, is DTGVSQNPRHKITKRGQNVTFRCDPISEHNRLYWYRQTLGQGPEFLTYFQNEAQLEKSRLLSDRFSAERPKGSFSTLEIQRTEQGDSAMYLCASSPTWTGGSAGELFFGEGSRLTVL.

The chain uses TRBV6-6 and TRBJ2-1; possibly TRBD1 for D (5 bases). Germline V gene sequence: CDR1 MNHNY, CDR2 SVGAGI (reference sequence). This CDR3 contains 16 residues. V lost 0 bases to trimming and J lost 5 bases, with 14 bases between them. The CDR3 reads CASSYSVREGDNEQFF. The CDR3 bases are TGTGCCAGCAGTTACTCCGTCAGGGAAGGAGACAATGAGCAGTTCTTC.

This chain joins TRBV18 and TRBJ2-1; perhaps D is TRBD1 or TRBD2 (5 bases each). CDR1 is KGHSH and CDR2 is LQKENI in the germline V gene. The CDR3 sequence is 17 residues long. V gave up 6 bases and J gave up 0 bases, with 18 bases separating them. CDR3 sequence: CASSLRGGSSSYNEQFF. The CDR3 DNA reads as TGTGCCAGCTCCCTACGGGGCGGTTCTAGCTCCTACAATGAGCAGTTCTTC. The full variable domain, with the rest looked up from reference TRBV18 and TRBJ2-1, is NAGVMQNPRHLVRRRGQEARLRCSPMKGHSHVYWYRQLPEEGLKFMVYLQKENIIDESGMPKERFSAEFPKEGPSILRIQQVVRGDSAAYFCASSLRGGSSSYNEQFFGPGTRLTVL.

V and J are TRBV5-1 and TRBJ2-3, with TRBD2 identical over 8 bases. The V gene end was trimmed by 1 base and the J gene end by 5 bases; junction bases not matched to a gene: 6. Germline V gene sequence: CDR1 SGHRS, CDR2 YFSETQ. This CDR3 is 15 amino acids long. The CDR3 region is CASSLLRGGGDTQYF. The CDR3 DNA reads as TGCGCCAGCAGCTTGCTCCGGGGGGGAGGAGATACGCAGTATTTT. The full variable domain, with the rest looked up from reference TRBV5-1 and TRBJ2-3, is KAGVTQTPRYLIKTRGQQVTLSCSPISGHRSVSWYQQTPGQGLQFLFEYFSETQRNKGNFPGRFSGRQFSNSRSEMNVSTLELGDSALYLCASSLLRGGGDTQYFGPGTRLTVL.

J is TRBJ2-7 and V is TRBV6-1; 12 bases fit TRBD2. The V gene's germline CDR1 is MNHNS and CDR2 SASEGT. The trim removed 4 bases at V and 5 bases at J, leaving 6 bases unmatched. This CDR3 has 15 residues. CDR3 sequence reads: CASSGTSGKRDEQYF. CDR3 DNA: TGTGCCAGCAGTGGGACTAGCGGGAAGAGGGACGAGCAGTACTTC.

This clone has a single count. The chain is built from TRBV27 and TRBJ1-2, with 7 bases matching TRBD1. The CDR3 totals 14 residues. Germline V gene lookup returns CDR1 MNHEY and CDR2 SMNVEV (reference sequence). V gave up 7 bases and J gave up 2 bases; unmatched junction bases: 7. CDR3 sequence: CASKVGGTNYGYTF. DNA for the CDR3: TGTGCCAGCAAGGTAGGGGGCACGAACTATGGCTACACCTTC.

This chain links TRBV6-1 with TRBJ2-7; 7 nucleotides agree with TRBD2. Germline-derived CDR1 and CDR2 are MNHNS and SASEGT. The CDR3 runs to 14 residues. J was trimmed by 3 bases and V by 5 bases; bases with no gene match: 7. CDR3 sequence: CASSPGPGGYEQYF. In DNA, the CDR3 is TGTGCCAGCAGTCCCGGGCCGGGAGGCTACGAGCAGTACTTC.

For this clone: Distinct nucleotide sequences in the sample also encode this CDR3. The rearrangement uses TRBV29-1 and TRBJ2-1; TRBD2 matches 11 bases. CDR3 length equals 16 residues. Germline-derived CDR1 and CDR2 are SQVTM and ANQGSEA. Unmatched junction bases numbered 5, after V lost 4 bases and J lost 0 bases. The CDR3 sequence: CSVVGTSGSSYNEQFF. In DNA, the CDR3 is TGCAGCGTTGTGGGGACTAGCGGTTCCTCCTACAATGAGCAGTTCTTC.

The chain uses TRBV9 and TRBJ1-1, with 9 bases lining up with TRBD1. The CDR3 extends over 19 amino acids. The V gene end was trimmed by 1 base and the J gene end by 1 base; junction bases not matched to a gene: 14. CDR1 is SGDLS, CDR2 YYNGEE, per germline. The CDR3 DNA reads TGTGCCAGCAGCGTATTCGTCTGGACCGGACAGGGGCCGAACACTGAAGCTTTCTTT. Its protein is CASSVFVWTGQGPNTEAFF.

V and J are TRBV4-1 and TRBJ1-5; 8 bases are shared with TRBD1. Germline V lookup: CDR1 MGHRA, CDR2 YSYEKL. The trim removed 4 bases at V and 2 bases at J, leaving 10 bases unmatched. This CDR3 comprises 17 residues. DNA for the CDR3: TGCGCCAGCAGCCCACAACCCCTGACAGGGGGCAATCAGCCCCAGCATTTT. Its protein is CASSPQPLTGGNQPQHF.

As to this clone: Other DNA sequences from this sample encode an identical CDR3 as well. The DNA of the CDR3 is TGTGCCAGCAGCGTAGGAACAGACTCCTACGAGCAGTACTTC. Translated, it gives CASSVGTDSYEQYF. The J gene is TRBJ2-7, the V gene TRBV9; D is uncertain. Trimming cost V 0 bases and J 0 bases, with 7 bases left between them. This CDR3 has 14 amino acids. The germline V gene encodes CDR1 SGDLS and CDR2 YYNGEE.

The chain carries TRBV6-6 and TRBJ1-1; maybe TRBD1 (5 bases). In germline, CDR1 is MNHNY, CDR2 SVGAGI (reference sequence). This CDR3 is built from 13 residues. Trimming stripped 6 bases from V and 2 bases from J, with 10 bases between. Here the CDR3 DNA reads TGTGCCAGCAGGCTGCAGGGTAACACTGAAGCTTTCTTT. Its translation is CASRLQGNTEAFF.

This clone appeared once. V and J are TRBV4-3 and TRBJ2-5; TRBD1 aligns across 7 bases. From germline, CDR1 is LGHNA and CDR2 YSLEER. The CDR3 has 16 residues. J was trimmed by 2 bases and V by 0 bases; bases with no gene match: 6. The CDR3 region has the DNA TGCGCCAGCAGCCAAGATCTACCGACAGGGCAAGAGACCCAGTACTTC. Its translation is CASSQDLPTGQETQYF.

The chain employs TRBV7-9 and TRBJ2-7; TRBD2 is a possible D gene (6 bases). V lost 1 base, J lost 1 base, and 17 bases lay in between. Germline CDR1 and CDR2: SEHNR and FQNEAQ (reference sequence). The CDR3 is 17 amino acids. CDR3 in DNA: TGTGCCAGCAGCTTAGGTTCTGGCGGGAACTCGTCCTACGAGCAGTACTTC. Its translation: CASSLGSGGNSSYEQYF.

The CDR3 DNA reads as TGTGCCAGCAGCTTAGGCCCGGCAGCTGAAGCTTTCTTT. Translating gives CASSLGPAAEAFF. The genes are TRBV7-8 and TRBJ1-1; no reliable D call. Per the germline V gene, CDR1 is SGHVS and CDR2 is FQNEAQ. With 1 base removed from V and 6 bases from J, the gap between germline ends came to 9 bases. The CDR3 has 13 residues.

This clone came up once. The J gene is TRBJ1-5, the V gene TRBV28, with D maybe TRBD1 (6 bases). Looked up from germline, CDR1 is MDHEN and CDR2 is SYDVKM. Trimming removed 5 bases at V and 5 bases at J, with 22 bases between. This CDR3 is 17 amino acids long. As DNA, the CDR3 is TGTGCCAGCAGTAGGGATATCGACAGGTCTAGATATCAGCCCCAGCATTTT. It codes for CASSRDIDRSRYQPQHF.

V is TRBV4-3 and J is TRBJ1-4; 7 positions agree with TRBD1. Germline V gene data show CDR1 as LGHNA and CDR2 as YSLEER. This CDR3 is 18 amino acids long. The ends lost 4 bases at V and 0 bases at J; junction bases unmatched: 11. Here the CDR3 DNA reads TGCGCCAGCAGCCCGAGACAGGGCGGCCTCGCAACTAATGAAAAACTGTTTTTT. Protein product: CASSPRQGGLATNEKLFF.

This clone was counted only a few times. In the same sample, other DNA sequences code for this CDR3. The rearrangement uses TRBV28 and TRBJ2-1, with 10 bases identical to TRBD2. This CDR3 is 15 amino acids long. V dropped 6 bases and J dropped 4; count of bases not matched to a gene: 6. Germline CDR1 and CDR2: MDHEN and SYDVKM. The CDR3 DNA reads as TGTGCCAGCAGCCTCCTAGCGGGAGTGTACAATGAGCAGTTCTTC. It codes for CASSLLAGVYNEQFF. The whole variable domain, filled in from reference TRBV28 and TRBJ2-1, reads DVKVTQSSRYLVKRTGEKVFLECVQDMDHENMFWYRQDPGLGLRLIYFSYDVKMKEKGDIPEGYSVSREKKERFSLILESASTNQTSMYLCASSLLAGVYNEQFFGPGTRLTVL.

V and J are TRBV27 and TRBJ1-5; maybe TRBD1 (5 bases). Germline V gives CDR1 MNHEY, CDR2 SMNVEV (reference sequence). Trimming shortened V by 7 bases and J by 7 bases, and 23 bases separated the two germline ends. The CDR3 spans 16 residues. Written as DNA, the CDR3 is TGTGCCAGCACCCCCCGGTGGGGCAGACCCGACCAGCCCCAGCATTTT. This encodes CASTPRWGRPDQPQHF.

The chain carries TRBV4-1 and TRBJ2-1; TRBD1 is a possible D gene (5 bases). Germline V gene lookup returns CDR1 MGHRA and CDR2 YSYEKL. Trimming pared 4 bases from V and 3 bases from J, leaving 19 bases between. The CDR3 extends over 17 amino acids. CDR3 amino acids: CASSPSRQNPHYNEQFF. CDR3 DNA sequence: TGCGCCAGCAGCCCCTCTCGACAGAACCCCCACTACAATGAGCAGTTCTTC.

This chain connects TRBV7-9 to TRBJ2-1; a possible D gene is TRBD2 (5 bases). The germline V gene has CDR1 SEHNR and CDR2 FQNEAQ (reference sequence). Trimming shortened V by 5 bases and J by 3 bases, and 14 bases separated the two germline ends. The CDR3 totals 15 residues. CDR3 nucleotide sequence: TGTGCCAGCAGCCTTGGTCAGCGGAGCTACAATGAGCAGTTCTTC. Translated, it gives CASSLGQRSYNEQFF.